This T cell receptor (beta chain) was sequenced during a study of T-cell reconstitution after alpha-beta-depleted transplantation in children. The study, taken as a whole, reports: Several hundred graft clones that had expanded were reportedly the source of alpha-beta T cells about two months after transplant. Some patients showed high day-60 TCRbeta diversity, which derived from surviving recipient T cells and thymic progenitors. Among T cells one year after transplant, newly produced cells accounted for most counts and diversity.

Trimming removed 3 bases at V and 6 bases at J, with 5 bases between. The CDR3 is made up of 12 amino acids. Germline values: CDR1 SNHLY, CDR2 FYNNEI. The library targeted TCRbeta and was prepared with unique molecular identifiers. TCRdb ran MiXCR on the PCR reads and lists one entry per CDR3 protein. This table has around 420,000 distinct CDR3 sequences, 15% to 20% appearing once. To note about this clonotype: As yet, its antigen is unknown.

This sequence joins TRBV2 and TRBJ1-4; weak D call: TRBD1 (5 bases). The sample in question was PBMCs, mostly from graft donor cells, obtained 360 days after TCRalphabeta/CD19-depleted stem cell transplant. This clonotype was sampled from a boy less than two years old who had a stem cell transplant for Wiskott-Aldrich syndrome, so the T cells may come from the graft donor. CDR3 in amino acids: CASSDRDEKLFF. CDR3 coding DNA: TGTGCCAGCAGTGACAGGGATGAAAAACTGTTTTTT.